A selection of T cell receptor beta chains follows, all from one sample in a study of T cells after yellow fever vaccination. TCRdb fed the 5' RACE reads into MiXCR, producing one record per CDR3 protein. Of about 340,000 distinct CDR3 sequences listed, almost 4% are singletons. Source: PBMCs, taken 5 days after the yellow fever booster vaccination. Every receptor here comes from a man aged 18-30 years who received the YFV17D yellow fever vaccine. Both conserved end residues are part of each CDR3. The D gene is left open where the match is weak. Expanded clones are given a class, and other clones once, few, many or no size at all.

DNA: TGTGCCAGCAGCGCGTACGGGACAGCTGGCGAAAAACTGTTTTTT
CDR3: CASSAYGTAGEKLFF
D: TRBD1
J: TRBJ1-4
V: TRBV9
size: many

DNA: TGTGCCAGCAGCTGGACAGAGACCCAGTACTTC
CDR3: CASSWTETQYF
D: -
J: TRBJ2-5
V: TRBV7-9
size: few

DNA: TGCAGTGCTCCGGTAGCGGGGCTCGATGAGCAGTTCTTC
CDR3: CSAPVAGLDEQFF
D: TRBD2
J: TRBJ2-1
V: TRBV20-1
size: few

DNA: TGTGCCAGCAGCGTAGACTCTAGCGGGGATTACGAGCAGTACTTC
CDR3: CASSVDSSGDYEQYF
D: TRBD2
J: TRBJ2-7
V: TRBV9
size: many

DNA: TGCGCCAGCAGCTTGTCTTCCACTGAAGCTTTCTTT
CDR3: CASSLSSTEAFF
D: -
J: TRBJ1-1
V: TRBV5-1
size: many

DNA: TGTGCCAGCAGCCAAGGTGGTAGTAGGGCTAGCGGGGTCACAGATACGCAGTATTTT
CDR3: CASSQGGSRASGVTDTQYF
D: TRBD2
J: TRBJ2-3
V: TRBV4-2
size: few

DNA: TGTGCCAGCAGTCCAAGCACCGGGGAGCTGTTTTTT
CDR3: CASSPSTGELFF
D: -
J: TRBJ2-2
V: TRBV12-3/TRBV12-4
size: -

DNA: TGTGCCAGCACCTCCGTGTCCCGGACTAGCGGGGAGGAACGAGAGACCCAGTACTTC
CDR3: CASTSVSRTSGEERETQYF
D: TRBD2
J: TRBJ2-5
V: TRBV5-4
size: few

DNA: TGTGCCAGCAGCCCAGCAGGCCAGCAATCAAACTATGGCTACACCTTC
CDR3: CASSPAGQQSNYGYTF
D: -
J: TRBJ1-2
V: TRBV7-8
size: many

DNA: TGCGCCAGCAGCGGGGGCAGGGTCCAAGAGACCCAGTACTTC
CDR3: CASSGGRVQETQYF
D: -
J: TRBJ2-5
V: TRBV5-1
size: -

DNA: TGTGCCAGCAGTTACGAGGGGAGATCACCCCTCCACTTT
CDR3: CASSYEGRSPLHF
D: -
J: TRBJ1-6
V: TRBV6-2/TRBV6-3
size: few

DNA: TGTGCCAGCAGCACCGCCCGACAGGGCCAGATGAACACTGAAGCTTTCTTT
CDR3: CASSTARQGQMNTEAFF
D: TRBD1
J: TRBJ1-1
V: TRBV6-6
size: many

DNA: TGTGCCAGCAGCTCCATAGCGGGGGGGCCCCCGGCGCAGGCGAATGAGCAGTTCTTC
CDR3: CASSSIAGGPPAQANEQFF
D: TRBD2
J: TRBJ2-1
V: TRBV7-3
size: few

DNA: TGTGCCTGCAGCTTTGCGATTACTAGCGGGGGGCGGGAGACCCAGTACTTC
CDR3: CACSFAITSGGRETQYF
D: TRBD2
J: TRBJ2-5
V: TRBV7-2
size: -

DNA: TGTGCCAGCACCCTAGCGGGGGGGACTAGCACAGATACGCAGTATTTT
CDR3: CASTLAGGTSTDTQYF
D: TRBD2
J: TRBJ2-3
V: TRBV7-6
size: -

DNA: TGTGCCAGCAGTTCTCGGGGATCGGGAGGATATAATTCACCCCTCCACTTT
CDR3: CASSSRGSGGYNSPLHF
D: -
J: TRBJ1-6
V: TRBV6-5
size: many

DNA: TGTGCCACGTCGGACATGGCCGGTGAAAAACTGTTTTTT
CDR3: CATSDMAGEKLFF
D: -
J: TRBJ1-4
V: TRBV19
size: few

DNA: TGTGCCAGCAGCGCCGAACTAGTGGTCGAGACCCAGTACTTC
CDR3: CASSAELVVETQYF
D: -
J: TRBJ2-5
V: TRBV7-2
size: -

DNA: TGTGCCAGCATAAGGTCGCAGCGCACAAAAGGGGGGACTGAAGCTTTCTTT
CDR3: CASIRSQRTKGGTEAFF
D: -
J: TRBJ1-1
V: TRBV28
size: -

DNA: TGCGCCAGCAGCCTCAGGTGGACAGAGCAAGAGACCCAGTACTTC
CDR3: CASSLRWTEQETQYF
D: -
J: TRBJ2-5
V: TRBV5-1
size: few

DNA: TGTGCCAGCAGGCTGGGAAAGCTCACAGATACGCAGTATTTT
CDR3: CASRLGKLTDTQYF
D: -
J: TRBJ2-3
V: TRBV2
size: few

DNA: TGTGCCAGCAGCCCCGGGGGACAAGTGGCGCAGCAGTACTTC
CDR3: CASSPGGQVAQQYF
D: -
J: TRBJ2-7
V: TRBV5-8
size: many

DNA: TGTGCCAGCAGCTTAGTGGGGGGTTCGGATGAGCAGTTCTTC
CDR3: CASSLVGGSDEQFF
D: -
J: TRBJ2-1
V: TRBV7-9
size: many

DNA: TGCGCCAGCAGTCAATCCGTCAGGGTCGAGCAGTACTTC
CDR3: CASSQSVRVEQYF
D: -
J: TRBJ2-7
V: TRBV23-1
size: many

DNA: TGTGCCAGCACCCCGGGCAGGGGGCTTGGGAAAACTGAAGCTTTCTTT
CDR3: CASTPGRGLGKTEAFF
D: TRBD1
J: TRBJ1-1
V: TRBV12-3/TRBV12-4
size: -

DNA: TGTGCCAGCCTCCAGGTAGCGGGGTTCAATGAGCAGTTCTTC
CDR3: CASLQVAGFNEQFF
D: TRBD2
J: TRBJ2-1
V: TRBV6-9
size: few

DNA: TGTGCCAGCAGCTTGGAGGTGGGGGGCTACACCTTC
CDR3: CASSLEVGGYTF
D: -
J: TRBJ1-2
V: TRBV7-9
size: many

DNA: TGTGCCAGCCAACGGGGCGATGGCTACACCTTC
CDR3: CASQRGDGYTF
D: -
J: TRBJ1-2
V: TRBV6-2/TRBV6-3
size: -

DNA: TGCAGTGCCGACTTGACCGGGCCTGGGTTGTTTTTT
CDR3: CSADLTGPGLFF
D: -
J: TRBJ1-4
V: TRBV20-1
size: few

DNA: TGTGCCAGTAGTGCGGGGGGACAGGGGAAGGATGGCTACACCTTC
CDR3: CASSAGGQGKDGYTF
D: TRBD1
J: TRBJ1-2
V: TRBV19
size: few

DNA: TGTGCCAGCAGCTTGGCAGTTTTTCAGGCGGGGATCCAGCATTTT
CDR3: CASSLAVFQAGIQHF
D: -
J: TRBJ1-5
V: TRBV5-8
size: -

DNA: TGCGCCAGCAGCGTACTGGACATCCAAGAGACCCAGTACTTC
CDR3: CASSVLDIQETQYF
D: -
J: TRBJ2-5
V: TRBV5-1
size: many